A selection of T cell receptor beta chains follows, all from one sample in a study of shared clonotypes between healthy human individuals. The assay was immunoSEQ multiplex PCR, and TCRdb's table has in-frame clones only and misses some. This table has more than 550,000 clones, over 55% appearing once. Input material: memory CD4+ T cells sorted from blood. The source of these receptors is a woman in her thirties in good health. Each CDR3 is given with its conserved first and last residue. The order of the fields is V gene, J gene, CDR3 protein.

TRBV19	TRBJ1-5	CASSNQGEFQPQHF
TRBV18	TRBJ1-1	CASMPRQKNTEAFF
TRBV5-1	TRBJ2-3	CASTYYRAGTDTQYF
TRBV10-3	TRBJ2-2	CAISPTGTGNTGELFF
TRBV28	TRBJ2-4	CASSLSSGQGKNIQYF
TRBV7-9	TRBJ2-1	CASSLDTFGGYNEQFF
TRBV2	TRBJ1-2	CASSDVGNYGYTF
TRBV18	TRBJ1-1	CASSTKAGSANTEAFF
TRBV19	TRBJ2-2	CASRLSGRANTGELFF
TRBV10-2	TRBJ2-7	CASSESAGALEQYF
TRBV5-4	TRBJ2-7	CASSLGGRLEQYF
TRBV6-5	TRBJ2-1	CASRGTSGRQNEQFF
TRBV18	TRBJ2-7	CASSPLAGIRQRREQYF
TRBV12-5	TRBJ1-1	CASGLVLGDRRNTEAFF
TRBV28	TRBJ2-6	CASSLVGQGRSGANVLTF
TRBV30	TRBJ1-2	CAWRDTTGRRGGYTF
TRBV19	TRBJ2-6	CASSTWALGANVLTF
TRBV7-8	TRBJ2-6	CASSLRGSGANVLTF
TRBV7-8	TRBJ1-1	CASSLSNRGTEAFF
TRBV6-5	TRBJ1-2	CASSYSTANWGYTF
TRBV29-1	TRBJ1-1	CSVGDSNAEAFF
TRBV7-8	TRBJ1-5	CASSFGPGQPQHF
TRBV2	TRBJ2-5	CASSLALGDRETQYF
TRBV4-1	TRBJ2-7	CASSQLYRGGEQYF
TRBV6-4	TRBJ2-3	CASSEFPAGPTDTQYF
TRBV25-1	TRBJ2-5	CASTIRLAGMEETQYF
TRBV11-3	TRBJ2-7	CASSSGLAPYEQYF
TRBV7-9	TRBJ1-3	CASSLVSSTGNTIYF
TRBV2	TRBJ2-5	CASRRTSGRQETQYF
TRBV4-1	TRBJ2-2	CASSQDEGRGSTGELFF
TRBV28	TRBJ2-7	CASSTYPDRGREQYF
TRBV4-1	TRBJ1-1	CASSPRGWTEAFF
TRBV7-2	TRBJ2-7	CASTTRRDYEQYF
TRBV7-2	TRBJ1-1	CASSLGQLNTEAFF
TRBV6-6	TRBJ2-3	CASRLGGAGSTDTQYF
TRBV2	TRBJ2-7	CASSPQVYEQYF
TRBV18	TRBJ1-6	CASSAGRFRPLHF
TRBV27	TRBJ1-6	CASSSPAGSPLHF
TRBV27	TRBJ2-7	CASSREPRRSYEQYF
TRBV2	TRBJ2-5	CASGFGGGVETQYF
TRBV6-1	TRBJ1-4	CASNEKARSNEKLFF
TRBV28	TRBJ2-7	CASSLVYGTAAYEQYF
TRBV7-8	TRBJ2-4	CASSSDVAGAKNIQYF
TRBV2	TRBJ1-1	CASSWTGNTEAFF
TRBV7-9	TRBJ2-5	CASSSRGSLPFKWETQYF
TRBV7-9	TRBJ2-7	CASSLSTGYEQYF
TRBV28	TRBJ1-2	CASRRTGGSDGYTF
TRBV21-1	TRBJ2-5	CASSKGTRETQYF
TRBV5-5	TRBJ1-1	CASSEDRVVTEAFF
TRBV10-3	TRBJ1-5	CAISEGQGRNQPQHF
TRBV28	TRBJ1-5	CASRRPGTGSSQPQHF
TRBV30	TRBJ1-6	CAWSRGQGLSPLHF
TRBV5-4	TRBJ2-1	CASRRGQNEQFF
TRBV18	TRBJ2-5	CASSRTRETQYF
TRBV14	TRBJ2-5	CASSLVTGSRETQYF
TRBV7-9	TRBJ2-1	CASSLKLAGVGNEQFF
TRBV10-2	TRBJ2-4	CASSTDRGFRNIQYF